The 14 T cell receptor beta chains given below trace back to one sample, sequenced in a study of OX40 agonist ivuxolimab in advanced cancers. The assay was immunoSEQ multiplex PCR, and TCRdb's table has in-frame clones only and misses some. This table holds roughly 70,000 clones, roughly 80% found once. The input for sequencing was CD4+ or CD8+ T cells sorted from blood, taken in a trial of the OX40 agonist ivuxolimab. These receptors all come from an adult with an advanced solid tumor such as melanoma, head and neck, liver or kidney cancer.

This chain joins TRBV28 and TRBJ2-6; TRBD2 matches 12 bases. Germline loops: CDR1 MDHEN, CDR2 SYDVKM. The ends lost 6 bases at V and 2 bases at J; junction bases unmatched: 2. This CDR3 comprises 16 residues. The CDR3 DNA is TGTGCCAGCAGCCCTAGCGGGAGGGCTGGGGCCAACGTCCTGACTTTC. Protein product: CASSPSGRAGANVLTF.

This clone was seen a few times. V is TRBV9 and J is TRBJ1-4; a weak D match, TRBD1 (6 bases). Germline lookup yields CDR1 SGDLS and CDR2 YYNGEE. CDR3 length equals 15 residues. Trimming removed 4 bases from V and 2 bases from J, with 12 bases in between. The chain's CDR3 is CASSPRGSTNEKLFF. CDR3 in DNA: TGTGCCAGCAGCCCCAGGGGTTCGACTAATGAAAAACTGTTTTTT.

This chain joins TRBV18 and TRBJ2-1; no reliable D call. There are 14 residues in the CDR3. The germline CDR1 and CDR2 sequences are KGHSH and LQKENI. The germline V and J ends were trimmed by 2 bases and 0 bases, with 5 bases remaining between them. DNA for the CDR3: TGTGCCAGCTCACCAATCCGCTCCTACAATGAGCAGTTCTTC. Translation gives CASSPIRSYNEQFF.

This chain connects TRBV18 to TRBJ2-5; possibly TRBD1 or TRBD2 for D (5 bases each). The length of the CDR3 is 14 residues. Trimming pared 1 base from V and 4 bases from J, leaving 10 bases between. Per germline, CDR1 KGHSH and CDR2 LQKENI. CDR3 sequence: CASSPREGPETQYF. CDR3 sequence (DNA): TGTGCCAGCTCACCACGCGAGGGGCCAGAGACCCAGTACTTC.

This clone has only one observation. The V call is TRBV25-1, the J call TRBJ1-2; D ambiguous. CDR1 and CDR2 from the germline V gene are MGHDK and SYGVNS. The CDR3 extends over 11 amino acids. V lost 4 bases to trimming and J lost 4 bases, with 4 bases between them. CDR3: CASSVAYGYTF. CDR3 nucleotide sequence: TGTGCCAGCAGTGTAGCCTATGGCTACACCTTC.

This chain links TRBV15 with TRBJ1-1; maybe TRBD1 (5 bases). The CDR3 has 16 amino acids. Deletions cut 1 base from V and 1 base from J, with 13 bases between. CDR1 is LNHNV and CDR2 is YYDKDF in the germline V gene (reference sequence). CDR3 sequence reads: CATSRGAARGNTEAFF. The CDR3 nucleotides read TGTGCCACCAGCAGAGGGGCAGCTAGGGGGAACACTGAAGCTTTCTTT.

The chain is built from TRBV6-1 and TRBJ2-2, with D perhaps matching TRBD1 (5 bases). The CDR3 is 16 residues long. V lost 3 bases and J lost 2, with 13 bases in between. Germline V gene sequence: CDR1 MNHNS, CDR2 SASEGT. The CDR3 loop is CASSDIGAYNTGELFF. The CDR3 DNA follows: TGTGCCAGCAGTGACATAGGGGCTTATAACACCGGGGAGCTGTTTTTT.

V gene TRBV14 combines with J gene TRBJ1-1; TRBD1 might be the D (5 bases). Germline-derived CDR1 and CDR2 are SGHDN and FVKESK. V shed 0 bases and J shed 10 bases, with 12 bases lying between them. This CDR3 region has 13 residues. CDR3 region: CASSQELTARAFF. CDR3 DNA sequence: TGTGCCAGCAGCCAAGAATTGACAGCTCGAGCTTTCTTT.

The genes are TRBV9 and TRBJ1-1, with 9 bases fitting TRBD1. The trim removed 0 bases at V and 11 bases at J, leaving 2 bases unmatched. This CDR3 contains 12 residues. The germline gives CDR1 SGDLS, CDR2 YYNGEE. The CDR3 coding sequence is TGTGCCAGCAGCGTAGACAGGGGGCAGGCTTTCTTT. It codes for CASSVDRGQAFF.

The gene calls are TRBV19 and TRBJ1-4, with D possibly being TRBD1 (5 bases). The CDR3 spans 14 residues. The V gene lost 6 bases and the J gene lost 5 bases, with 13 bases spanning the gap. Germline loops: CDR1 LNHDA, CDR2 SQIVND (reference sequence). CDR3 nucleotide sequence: TGTGCCAGTAGCCGCGGGGGAGCGAATGAAAAACTGTTTTTT. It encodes CASSRGGANEKLFF.

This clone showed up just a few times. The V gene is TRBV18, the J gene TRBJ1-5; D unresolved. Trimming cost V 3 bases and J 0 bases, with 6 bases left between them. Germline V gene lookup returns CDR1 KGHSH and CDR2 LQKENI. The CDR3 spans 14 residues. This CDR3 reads CASSPGNSNQPQHF. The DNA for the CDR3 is TGTGCCAGCTCACCGGGAAATAGCAATCAGCCCCAGCATTTT. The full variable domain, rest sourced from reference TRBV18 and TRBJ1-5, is NAGVMQNPRHLVRRRGQEARLRCSPMKGHSHVYWYRQLPEEGLKFMVYLQKENIIDESGMPKERFSAEFPKEGPSILRIQQVVRGDSAAYFCASSPGNSNQPQHFGDGTRLSIL.

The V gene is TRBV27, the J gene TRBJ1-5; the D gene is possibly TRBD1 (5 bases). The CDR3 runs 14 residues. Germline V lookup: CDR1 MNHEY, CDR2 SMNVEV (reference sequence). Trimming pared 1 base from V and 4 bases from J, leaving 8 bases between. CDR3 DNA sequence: TGTGCCAGCAGTTTATGGGGGGGAAATCAGCCCCAGCATTTT. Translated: CASSLWGGNQPQHF.

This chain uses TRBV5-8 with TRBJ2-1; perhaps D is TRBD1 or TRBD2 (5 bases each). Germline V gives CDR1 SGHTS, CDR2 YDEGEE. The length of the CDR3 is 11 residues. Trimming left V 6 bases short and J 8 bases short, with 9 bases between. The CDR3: CASTEGHEQFF. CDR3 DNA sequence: TGTGCCAGCACAGAGGGGCATGAGCAGTTCTTC.

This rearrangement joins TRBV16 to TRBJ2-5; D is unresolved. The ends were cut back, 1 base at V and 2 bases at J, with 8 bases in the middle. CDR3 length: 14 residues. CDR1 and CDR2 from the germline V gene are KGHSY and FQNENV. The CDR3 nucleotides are TGTGCCAGCAGCCAATATGTTAAGCAAGAGACCCAGTACTTC. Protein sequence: CASSQYVKQETQYF.